The next 26 T cell receptor beta chains were all read from a single sample in a study of T-cell memory formation after mild COVID-19. One entry per CDR3 protein, called by TCRdb with MiXCR from the 5' RACE reads. The sample contains about 350,000 distinct CDR3 sequences, 12% to 15% of which appear only once. Sequenced sample: PBMCs or a T cell subset sorted from them (not recorded which). All receptors come from a man in his late teens or twenties who had mild COVID-19 (a few samples of this study predate the infection). Cell type and time point are not known.

Ten or more counts support this clonotype. The gene calls are TRBV12-3 or TRBV12-4 and TRBJ1-5; TRBD1 aligns across 9 bases. The V and J ends lost 3 bases and 6 bases, in that order; junction bases with no gene match: 6. The CDR3 has 15 residues. In DNA form, the CDR3 reads TGTGCCAGCAGTTTCAGACAGGGGGACGGTCAGCCCCAGCATTTT. Its translation: CASSFRQGDGQPQHF.

This clonotype was counted at least ten times. The chain carries TRBV7-2 and TRBJ2-2, with a possible D match to TRBD2 (6 bases). V was pared by 0 bases and J by 1 base, with 6 bases between. There are 15 residues in the CDR3. The germline V gene has CDR1 SGHTA and CDR2 FQGNSA. DNA for the CDR3: TGTGCCAGCAGCTTAGCGGGGGGGAACACCGGGGAGCTGTTTTTT. Protein sequence: CASSLAGGNTGELFF.

The chain couples TRBV7-7 to TRBJ1-3; no firm D call. Looked up from germline, CDR1 is SSHAT and CDR2 is FNYEAQ (reference sequence). The germline V and J ends were trimmed by 5 bases and 0 bases, with 11 bases remaining between them. The CDR3 is made up of 15 amino acids. The CDR3 region has the DNA TGTGCCAGCAGCCACTCGAGGGACTCTGGAAACACCATATATTTT. As protein: CASSHSRDSGNTIYF.

This clonotype was observed a few times. V usage is TRBV7-9 and J usage is TRBJ2-5; 11 bases map to TRBD2. Per the germline V gene, CDR1 is SEHNR and CDR2 is FQNEAQ (reference sequence). The CDR3 runs to 17 residues. Trimming at V came to 4 bases and at J to 0 bases, leaving 7 bases not matched to a gene. The CDR3 sequence is CASSSRASGGYQETQYF. CDR3 bases: TGTGCCAGCAGCTCCAGGGCTAGCGGGGGGTACCAAGAGACCCAGTACTTC.

The rearrangement joins TRBV4-2 to TRBJ1-4, with TRBD1 identical over 8 bases. The trim removed 7 bases at V and 7 bases at J, leaving 11 bases unmatched. This CDR3 contains 15 residues. The germline V gene encodes CDR1 LGHNA and CDR2 YNFKEQ. CDR3 nucleotide sequence: TGTGCCAGCAAAGGGGAGGACAGGGCGGGTGAAAAACTGTTTTTT. It codes for CASKGEDRAGEKLFF.

In its sample, this clonotype was seen many times. The chain carries TRBV5-1 and TRBJ2-3, with TRBD1 matching 8 bases. V lost 2 bases and J lost 8; bases outside the gene matches: 1. Germline CDR1 reads SGHRS; CDR2 reads YFSETQ. The CDR3 length is 12 residues. The DNA for the CDR3 is TGCGCCAGCAGCTTACAGGGGGGTACGCAGTATTTT. The encoded protein is CASSLQGGTQYF.

This clonotype was detected only a few times. The CDR3: CASSPSTVLETEAFF. The CDR3 DNA reads TGTGCCAGCAGCCCATCGACAGTTCTTGAGACTGAAGCTTTCTTT. The V gene is TRBV27, the J gene TRBJ1-1; the D gene is possibly TRBD1 (5 bases). Trimming left V 6 bases short and J 5 bases short, with 19 bases between. The CDR3 is 15 residues long. CDR1 is MNHEY, CDR2 SMNVEV, per germline (reference sequence).

The sample holds many counts of this clonotype. The chain links TRBV10-1 to TRBJ2-1, with a tentative D call TRBD1 (6 bases). CDR1 and CDR2 (germline): WNHNN, SYGVQD (reference sequence). The CDR3 totals 16 residues. Trimming cost V 0 bases and J 5 bases, with 14 bases left between them. The CDR3 DNA follows: TGCGCCAGCAGTGAGTCATACAGGGTGGGGGACAATGAGCAGTTCTTC. It is translated as CASSESYRVGDNEQFF.

The rearrangement joins TRBV27 to TRBJ1-1; 10 positions agree with TRBD1. Per the germline V gene, CDR1 is MNHEY and CDR2 is SMNVEV (reference sequence). The V segment lost 5 bases and the J segment 1 base; nucleotides outside the gene matches: 4. The CDR3 consists of 15 residues. CDR3 sequence reads: CASSERQGANTEAFF. The CDR3 DNA sequence: TGTGCCAGCAGTGAGAGACAGGGGGCGAACACTGAAGCTTTCTTT.

This clonotype has a count of ten or more. V usage is TRBV5-1 and J usage is TRBJ1-2; D not resolved. The germline V and J ends were trimmed by 2 bases and 8 bases, with 13 bases remaining between them. The CDR3 covers 13 residues. Germline CDR1 reads SGHRS; CDR2 reads YFSETQ. The CDR3 loop reads CASSFQISWGYTF. Written as DNA, the CDR3 is TGCGCCAGCAGCTTCCAGATATCGTGGGGCTACACCTTC. The variable domain in full, completed from reference TRBV5-1 and TRBJ1-2, reads KAGVTQTPRYLIKTRGQQVTLSCSPISGHRSVSWYQQTPGQGLQFLFEYFSETQRNKGNFPGRFSGRQFSNSRSEMNVSTLELGDSALYLCASSFQISWGYTFGSGTRLTVV.

Only a few counts were recorded for this clonotype. The V and J genes are TRBV7-8 and TRBJ2-3; 7 nucleotides match TRBD1. CDR1 and CDR2 from the germline V gene are SGHVS and FQNEAQ. The V segment lost 1 base and the J segment 2 bases; nucleotides outside the gene matches: 9. The CDR3 extends over 17 amino acids. The CDR3 sequence: CASSLGPGQRITDTQYF. As DNA, the CDR3 is TGTGCCAGCAGCTTAGGTCCGGGACAGCGAATCACAGATACGCAGTATTTT.

V and J are TRBV7-2 and TRBJ2-3; TRBD2 agrees at 8 bases. The J segment lost 1 base and the V segment lost 5 bases, leaving 5 bases of the junction unmatched. Per germline, CDR1 SGHTA and CDR2 FQGNSA. The length of the CDR3 is 15 residues. CDR3 residues: CASSAGTSRTDTQYF. CDR3 bases: TGTGCCAGCAGCGCCGGGACTAGTCGCACAGATACGCAGTATTTT.

This clonotype came up a few times. The rearrangement uses TRBV27 and TRBJ1-1, with TRBD1 as a possible D gene (5 bases). Germline V gene lookup returns CDR1 MNHEY and CDR2 SMNVEV (reference sequence). Trimming cost V 10 bases and J 4 bases, with 25 bases left between them. This CDR3 has 16 amino acids. The CDR3 loop reads CATTNLGKGNSTEAFF. CDR3 DNA sequence: TGTGCCACCACCAACCTAGGGAAGGGGAACAGCACTGAAGCTTTCTTT.

This clonotype appeared a few times. V usage is TRBV11-2 and J usage is TRBJ2-1, with 12 positions matching TRBD2. After removal of 5 bases from V and 6 bases from J, the junction contained 5 bases not matched to a gene. Germline lookup yields CDR1 SGHAT and CDR2 FQNNGV. This CDR3 is built from 15 residues. The CDR3 coding sequence is TGTGCCAGCAGCCTTACTAGCGGGGGGTCCAATGAGCAGTTCTTC. Amino acids: CASSLTSGGSNEQFF. Full variable domain (remainder filled in from reference TRBV11-2 and TRBJ2-1): EAGVAQSPRYKIIEKRQSVAFWCNPISGHATLYWYQQILGQGPKLLIQFQNNGVVDDSQLPKDRFSAERLKGVDSTLKIQPAKLEDSAVYLCASSLTSGGSNEQFFGPGTRLTVL.

This clonotype was found a few times. The chain employs TRBV5-1 and TRBJ2-3; 11 nucleotides agree with TRBD2. The CDR3 sequence is 16 residues long. Looked up from germline, CDR1 is SGHRS and CDR2 is YFSETQ. Germline trimming cut 0 bases from V and 2 bases from J; bases unmatched to any gene: 2. CDR3 residues: CASSLVSGGVTDTQYF. The CDR3 DNA reads TGCGCCAGCAGCTTGGTTAGCGGGGGGGTCACAGATACGCAGTATTTT.

The chain combines TRBV30 with TRBJ2-1; 10 bases agree with TRBD1. The trim removed 1 base at V and 2 bases at J, leaving 5 bases unmatched. Germline loops: CDR1 GTSNPN, CDR2 SVGIG (reference sequence). The CDR3 contains 16 residues. The CDR3 sequence: CAWSATGTGAYNEQFF. The CDR3 bases are TGTGCCTGGAGTGCCACCGGGACAGGGGCCTACAATGAGCAGTTCTTC.

The chain couples TRBV4-1 to TRBJ2-3; D not resolved. V was pared by 0 bases and J by 4 bases, with 8 bases between. The CDR3 runs to 14 residues. Germline V lookup: CDR1 MGHRA, CDR2 YSYEKL. The chain's CDR3 is CASSQEAAADTQYF. DNA of the CDR3: TGCGCCAGCAGCCAAGAGGCAGCAGCAGATACGCAGTATTTT.

In this sample, this clonotype turned up a few times. V is TRBV12-3 or TRBV12-4 and J is TRBJ2-3, with a weak D call TRBD1 (5 bases). This CDR3 spans 15 amino acids. Trimming stripped 8 bases from V and 2 bases from J, with 17 bases between. The CDR3 loop is CASLGRGADTDTQYF. CDR3 DNA: TGTGCCAGCCTCGGTCGTGGGGCAGACACAGATACGCAGTATTTT.

In its sample, this clonotype was seen a few times. V gene TRBV7-9 combines with J gene TRBJ2-7; possibly TRBD2 for D (6 bases). The CDR3 has 13 residues. V shed 5 bases and J shed 6 bases, with 14 bases lying between them. Germline V gene lookup returns CDR1 SEHNR and CDR2 FQNEAQ (reference sequence). The CDR3 loop reads CASSVLAWGEQYF. The DNA for the CDR3 is TGTGCCAGCAGCGTACTAGCCTGGGGCGAGCAGTACTTC.

The rearrangement joins TRBV20-1 to TRBJ1-5; D is unclear. Germline-derived CDR1 and CDR2 are DFQATT and SNEGSKA (reference sequence). This CDR3 has 13 residues. With 6 bases removed from V and 4 bases from J, the gap between germline ends came to 13 bases. CDR3 residues: CSARAGVNQPQHF. CDR3 in DNA: TGCAGTGCCCGGGCCGGGGTAAATCAGCCCCAGCATTTT.

In its sample, this clonotype was seen a few times. The chain couples TRBV5-1 to TRBJ2-7, with D possibly matching TRBD2 (5 bases). In germline, CDR1 is SGHRS, CDR2 YFSETQ. V lost 4 bases, J lost 4 bases, and 12 bases lay in between. This CDR3 has 13 amino acids. The CDR3 nucleotides read TGCGCCAGCAGCCAATGGGGAGTATACGAGCAGTACTTC. Translated, it gives CASSQWGVYEQYF.

The V and J genes are TRBV21-1 and TRBJ2-5; TRBD1 is the table's D call, not checked against the DNA. TRBV21-1 is termed a pseudogene. The CDR3 runs 13 residues. CDR3 in DNA: TGTGCCAGAGAGACAGGGGCTACAGAGACCCAGTACTTC. The encoded protein is CARETGATETQYF.

This chain links TRBV12-5 with TRBJ2-2, with D maybe TRBD1 (5 bases). This CDR3 spans 15 amino acids. The V end was cut by 0 bases, the J end by 8 bases, with 13 bases between. CDR1 and CDR2 from the germline V gene are LGHNT and FRNRAP. In nucleotides, the CDR3 is TGTGCTAGTGGTTTGGTACTTCAGGGAAAAGGGGAGCTGTTTTTT. Translation gives CASGLVLQGKGELFF.

The rearrangement links TRBV12-3 or TRBV12-4 to TRBJ2-1, with 9 bases aligning to TRBD1. With 6 bases clipped from V and 2 bases from J, the junction kept 8 bases outside the gene matches. The CDR3 is made up of 16 amino acids. The CDR3 protein is CASSPQGDRAYNEQFF. CDR3 bases: TGTGCCAGCAGCCCCCAGGGGGACAGGGCCTACAATGAGCAGTTCTTC.

The rearrangement joins TRBV30 to TRBJ1-5; the match to TRBD1 covers 7 bases. CDR3 length: 13 residues. Germline loops: CDR1 GTSNPN, CDR2 SVGIG (reference sequence). Trimming cost V 1 base and J 5 bases; bases outside gene matches: 2. CDR3 region: CAWSEGAYQPQHF. The CDR3 region has the DNA TGTGCCTGGAGTGAGGGGGCCTATCAGCCCCAGCATTTT.

This clonotype was detected a few times. The J gene is TRBJ2-3, the V gene TRBV12-3 or TRBV12-4; either TRBD1 or TRBD2 may supply D (5 bases each). The CDR3 runs 16 residues. Trimming removed 5 bases from V and 2 bases from J, with 17 bases in between. This CDR3 is CASSGGSGRVTDTQYF. The CDR3 coding sequence is TGTGCCAGCAGTGGGGGTTCGGGGCGGGTCACAGATACGCAGTATTTT.